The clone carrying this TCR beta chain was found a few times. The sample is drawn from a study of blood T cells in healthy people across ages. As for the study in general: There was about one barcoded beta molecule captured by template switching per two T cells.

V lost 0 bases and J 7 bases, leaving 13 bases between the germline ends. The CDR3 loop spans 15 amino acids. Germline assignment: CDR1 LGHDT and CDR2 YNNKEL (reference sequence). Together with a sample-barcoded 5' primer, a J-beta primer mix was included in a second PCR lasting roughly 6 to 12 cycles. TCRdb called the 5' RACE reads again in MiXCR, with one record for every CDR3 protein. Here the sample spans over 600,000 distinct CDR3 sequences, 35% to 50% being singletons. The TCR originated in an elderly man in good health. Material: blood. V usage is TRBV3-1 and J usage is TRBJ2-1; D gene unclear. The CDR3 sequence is CASSQDHLSLNEQFF. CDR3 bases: TGTGCCAGCAGCCAAGATCATTTATCGTTAAATGAGCAGTTCTTC.